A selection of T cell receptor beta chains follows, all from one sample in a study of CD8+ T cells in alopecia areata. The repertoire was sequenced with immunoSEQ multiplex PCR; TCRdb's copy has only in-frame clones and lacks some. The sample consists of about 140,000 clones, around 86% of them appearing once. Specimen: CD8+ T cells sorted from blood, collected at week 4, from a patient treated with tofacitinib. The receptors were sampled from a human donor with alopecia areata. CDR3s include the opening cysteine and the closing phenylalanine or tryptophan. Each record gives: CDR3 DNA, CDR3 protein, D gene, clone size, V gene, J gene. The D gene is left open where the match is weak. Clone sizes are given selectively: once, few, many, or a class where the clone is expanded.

TGTGCCAGCAGCTACACAGATACGCAGTATTTT	CASSYTDTQYF	.	few	TRBV7-9	TRBJ2-3
TGTGCCAGCAGTTTTCTTAGGGGGGAAATGTCCCTGAACACTGAAGCTTTCTTT	CASSFLRGEMSLNTEAFF	.	.	TRBV5-6	TRBJ1-1
TGTGCCAGCAGTGAACTTCTCTATAGCGCCCAAGAGACCCAGTACTTC	CASSELLYSAQETQYF	.	.	TRBV6-1	TRBJ2-5
TGTGCCAGCAGCTTAATGAACGAGCAGTACTTC	CASSLMNEQYF	.	.	TRBV13	TRBJ2-7
TGTGCCAGCAGTTCCCTCTCGGGAGACAAAAACATTCAGTACTTC	CASSSLSGDKNIQYF	.	.	TRBV6-5	TRBJ2-4
TGTGCCAGCAGGGGCTGGATAACAGGGGTGGAGGGGAATCAGCCCCAGCATTTT	CASRGWITGVEGNQPQHF	TRBD1	.	TRBV2	TRBJ1-5
TGTGCCAGCAGCACGAGACCGGGACTAGCGGGGGGCGGCCCCTACGAGCAGTACTTC	CASSTRPGLAGGGPYEQYF	TRBD2	medium-sized	TRBV5-6	TRBJ2-7
TGTGCCAGCAGTGAATACACCGGGGAGCTGTTTTTT	CASSEYTGELFF	.	.	TRBV2	TRBJ2-2
TGTGCCAGCAGCCCTGATGCGGGAGGAGGAGAGACCCAGTACTTC	CASSPDAGGGETQYF	TRBD2	few	TRBV7-3	TRBJ2-5
TGTGCCTGGAGTCCAGCCGGGGAGCTGTTTTTT	CAWSPAGELFF	.	.	TRBV30	TRBJ2-2
TGTGCCAGCAGCGTAGCGGGCAGGGTCGGGGAGACCCAGTACTTC	CASSVAGRVGETQYF	.	.	TRBV9	TRBJ2-5
TGCGCCAGCAGCTCAGGACAGGGGCGATACGAGCAGTACTTC	CASSSGQGRYEQYF	TRBD1	.	TRBV5-1	TRBJ2-7
TGTGCCAGCAGCTTGGTAGGAGGGGGCTACGAGCAGTACTTC	CASSLVGGGYEQYF	.	.	TRBV5-5	TRBJ2-7
TGTGCCAGCAGTTTAGGACAGGGCTCCTACGAGCAGTACTTC	CASSLGQGSYEQYF	TRBD1	.	TRBV27	TRBJ2-7
TGTGCCAGCAGCCTTGTCGGACAGTACTACGAGCAGTACTTC	CASSLVGQYYEQYF	.	.	TRBV27	TRBJ2-7
TGCGCCAGCAGCCTGGACTGGTGGGGAGGGCGCAATGAGCAGTTCTTC	CASSLDWWGGRNEQFF	TRBD2	.	TRBV5-1	TRBJ2-1
TGCGCCAGCCAGGGGTCTTCAATCCACGAGCAGTACTTC	CASQGSSIHEQYF	.	.	TRBV5-1	TRBJ2-7
TGCAGCGTTGAAGATCCTGGACGAAAGGCCTACAATGAGCAGTTCTTC	CSVEDPGRKAYNEQFF	.	.	TRBV29-1	TRBJ2-1
TGTGCCAGTAGTATGGGACTACACAATGAGCAGTTCTTC	CASSMGLHNEQFF	TRBD2	.	TRBV19	TRBJ2-1
TGCGCCAGCAGTGAGTCGTGGTGGGCTTTCTTT	CASSESWWAFF	.	.	TRBV10-2	TRBJ1-1
TGTGCCAGCAGCTTACGGCTAGCTGCCGAGCAGTACTTC	CASSLRLAAEQYF	.	.	TRBV13	TRBJ2-7
TGCGCCAGCAGCCTGCAGGGGCTCCTGTCTATGAACACTGAAGCTTTCTTT	CASSLQGLLSMNTEAFF	.	.	TRBV5-1	TRBJ1-1
TGTGCCAGCAGTGAGGGGGTCCCTGAAGCTTTCTTT	CASSEGVPEAFF	.	.	TRBV2	TRBJ1-1
TGTGCCAGTTTACCCGCGGAGAGATACAATGAGCAGTTCTTC	CASLPAERYNEQFF	.	once	TRBV7-9	TRBJ2-1
TGTGCCAGCAGTTTGAACGAGCAGTACTTC	CASSLNEQYF	.	.	TRBV27	TRBJ2-7
TGTGCCAGCAGTTTACTTAGCGGCTCCTACAATGAGCAGTTCTTC	CASSLLSGSYNEQFF	.	.	TRBV27	TRBJ2-1
TGCGCCAGCAGCCAGGCCAATGAGCAGTTCTTC	CASSQANEQFF	.	.	TRBV4-1	TRBJ2-1
TGTGCCAGCAGCTTAGACGGACTGAACACTGAAGCTTTCTTT	CASSLDGLNTEAFF	.	.	TRBV7-9	TRBJ1-1
TGCAGCGCTGGGTCAACAGCGTACAATGAGCAGTTCTTC	CSAGSTAYNEQFF	.	.	TRBV29-1	TRBJ2-1
TGTGCCAGCAGTTATACTGGATCTCACTATGGCTACACCTTC	CASSYTGSHYGYTF	.	.	TRBV6-5	TRBJ1-2
TGTGCCAGCAGCTTGGCAGGGGATGAAGATACGCAGTATTTT	CASSLAGDEDTQYF	.	.	TRBV7-6	TRBJ2-3
TGCGCCAGCAGCTACGGACTTAGCGGGAGTTACGAGCAGTACTTC	CASSYGLSGSYEQYF	TRBD2	once	TRBV5-1	TRBJ2-7
TGTGCCAGCAGGACGGGGCACAATGAGCAGTTCTTC	CASRTGHNEQFF	.	.	TRBV6-1	TRBJ2-1
TGTGCCAGCAGCGACGCCTATGAGCAGTTCTTC	CASSDAYEQFF	.	.	TRBV7-6	TRBJ2-1
TGCGCCAGCAGCCTACAGGGGGGCTCGAACACCGGGGAGCTGTTTTTT	CASSLQGGSNTGELFF	TRBD1	once	TRBV5-1	TRBJ2-2
TGTGCCAGCGGGTGGACAGTAGATAGCACAGATACGCAGTATTTT	CASGWTVDSTDTQYF	.	.	TRBV25-1	TRBJ2-3
TGTGCCAGCAGCCCCCCAGTGGTCACAGATACGCAGTATTTT	CASSPPVVTDTQYF	.	.	TRBV7-9	TRBJ2-3
TGCAGCGTCGGCTCTCTCACAGGGACCAAAAACATTCAGTACTTC	CSVGSLTGTKNIQYF	.	.	TRBV29-1	TRBJ2-4
TGTGCCAGCAGTTGGACTAGCGGTAGCACAGATACGCAGTATTTT	CASSWTSGSTDTQYF	TRBD2	.	TRBV6-6	TRBJ2-3
TGTGCCAGCAGTAACCTAGCGGGAGTACCTTCTTGGTACAATGAGCAGTTCTTC	CASSNLAGVPSWYNEQFF	TRBD2	.	TRBV7-6	TRBJ2-1
TGCAGCGTTATAGGGGAGGACTCCTACGAGCAGTACTTC	CSVIGEDSYEQYF	.	.	TRBV29-1	TRBJ2-7
TGTGCCAGCAGACGGGTTGGGGACACCGGGGAGCTGTTTTTT	CASRRVGDTGELFF	.	.	TRBV5-4	TRBJ2-2
TGTGCCAGCAGTTTTATAGGGTGGGAGACCCAGTACTTC	CASSFIGWETQYF	.	.	TRBV27	TRBJ2-5
TGTGCCAGCAGTTACGGGGGCCCTGATACGCAGTATTTT	CASSYGGPDTQYF	.	.	TRBV6-6	TRBJ2-3
TGTGCCAGCAGTTACCCGGGGGTGGATAATGAGCAGTTCTTC	CASSYPGVDNEQFF	.	.	TRBV6-6	TRBJ2-1
TGCGCCAGCAGCCCCCCGCCGGCCTACAATGAGCAGTTCTTC	CASSPPPAYNEQFF	.	.	TRBV5-1	TRBJ2-1
TGCGCCAGCAATGGCTACACCTTC	CASNGYTF	.	.	TRBV5-1	TRBJ1-2
TGCACCAGCAGCCAAGGGAAGTCAGGGGAGGCGTCCTATGGCTACACCTTC	CTSSQGKSGEASYGYTF	.	.	TRBV1	TRBJ1-2
TGCGCCAGCAGTTCAGGGGTGCCGGGCACTGAAGCTTTCTTT	CASSSGVPGTEAFF	.	.	TRBV10-1	TRBJ1-1